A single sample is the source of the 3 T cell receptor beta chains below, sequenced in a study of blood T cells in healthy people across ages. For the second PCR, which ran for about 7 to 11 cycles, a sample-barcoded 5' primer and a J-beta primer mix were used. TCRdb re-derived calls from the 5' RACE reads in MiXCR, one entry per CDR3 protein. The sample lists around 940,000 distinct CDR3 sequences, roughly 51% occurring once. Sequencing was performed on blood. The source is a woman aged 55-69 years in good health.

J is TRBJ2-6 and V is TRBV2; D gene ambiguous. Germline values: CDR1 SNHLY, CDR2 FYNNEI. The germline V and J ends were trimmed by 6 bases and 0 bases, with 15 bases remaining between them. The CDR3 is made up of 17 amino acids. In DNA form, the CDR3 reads TGTGCCAGCAGGCGGCCCGCATATGGCTCTGGGGCCAACGTCCTGACTTTC. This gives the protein CASRRPAYGSGANVLTF. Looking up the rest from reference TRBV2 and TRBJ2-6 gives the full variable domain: EPEVTQTPSHQVTQMGQEVILRCVPISNHLYFYWYRQILGQKVEFLVSFYNNEISEKSEIFDDQFSVERPDGSNFTLKIRSTKLEDSAMYFCASRRPAYGSGANVLTFGAGSRLTVL.

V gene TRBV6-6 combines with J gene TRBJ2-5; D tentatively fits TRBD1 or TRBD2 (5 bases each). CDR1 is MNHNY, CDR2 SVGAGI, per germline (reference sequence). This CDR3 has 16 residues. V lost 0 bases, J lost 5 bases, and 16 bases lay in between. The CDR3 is CASSYSGGGVGETQYF. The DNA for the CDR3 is TGTGCCAGCAGTTACTCGGGTGGGGGAGTCGGGGAGACCCAGTACTTC.

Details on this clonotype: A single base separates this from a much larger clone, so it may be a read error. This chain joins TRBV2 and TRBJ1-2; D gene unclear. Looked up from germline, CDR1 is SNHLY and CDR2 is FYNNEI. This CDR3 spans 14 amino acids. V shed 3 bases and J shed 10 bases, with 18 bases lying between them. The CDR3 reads CASSDLFPHDDYTF. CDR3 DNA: TGTGCCAGCAGTGACCTCTTCCCCCACGATGACTACACCTTC.